The 32 T cell receptor beta chains below all came from one sample that was sequenced in a study of identical twins. Each CDR3 protein gets one entry after TCRdb re-called the 5' RACE reads with MiXCR. The table lists 700,000 or so distinct CDR3 sequences, under 9% of them singletons. Another study also made use of these data, one on yellow fever vaccine responses in identical twins.

Material: PBMCs. The receptor set was obtained from a woman between 18 and 29 years old in good health.

This clonotype was counted ten times or more. The V gene is TRBV12-3 or TRBV12-4, the J gene TRBJ2-1; 12 bases map to TRBD2. CDR3 length equals 15 residues. The V gene end was trimmed by 6 bases and the J gene end by 4 bases; junction bases not matched to a gene: 4. The chain's CDR3 is CASSPGLAGYNEQFF. CDR3 nucleotides: TGTGCCAGCAGCCCGGGACTAGCGGGTTACAATGAGCAGTTCTTC.

The V gene is TRBV28, the J gene TRBJ2-5; D call uncertain. The germline gives CDR1 MDHEN, CDR2 SYDVKM. This CDR3 is 16 amino acids long. The V end was cut by 3 bases, the J end by 1 base, with 15 bases between. CDR3 sequence: CASSLSRSGVQETQYF. DNA of the CDR3: TGTGCCAGCAGTTTGTCTCGATCAGGAGTCCAAGAGACCCAGTACTTC.

This clonotype was seen repeatedly, ten times or more. The chain carries TRBV28 and TRBJ2-5; 8 nucleotides align to TRBD2. Looked up from germline, CDR1 is MDHEN and CDR2 is SYDVKM. With V trimmed by 2 bases and J by 5 bases, 7 bases remained unmatched. The CDR3 totals 15 residues. CDR3 loop: CASSLSAGGGETQYF. The CDR3 DNA is TGTGCCAGCAGTTTAAGTGCGGGGGGCGGGGAGACCCAGTACTTC.

The rearrangement uses TRBV7-2 and TRBJ2-5; tentatively, D is TRBD2 (6 bases). V was pared by 1 base and J by 1 base, with 13 bases between. CDR3 size: 16 residues. CDR1 and CDR2 (germline): SGHTA, FQGNSA. The CDR3 nucleotides read TGTGCCAGCAGCTTAGGTTCTGCCGGGGGCCAAGAGACCCAGTACTTC. Translation gives CASSLGSAGGQETQYF.

This clonotype appeared a few times. The CDR3 DNA follows: TGTGCCAGCAGCGCAAGGGACAACTACTACGAGCAGTACTTC. This translates into CASSARDNYYEQYF. V gene TRBV7-9 combines with J gene TRBJ2-7; D is perhaps TRBD1 (6 bases). This CDR3 region has 14 residues. Germline CDR1 reads SEHNR; CDR2 reads FQNEAQ (reference sequence). The ends were cut back, 5 bases at V and 3 bases at J, with 14 bases in the middle.

This clonotype was recorded at least ten times. V and J are TRBV28 and TRBJ2-3; TRBD1 matches 9 bases. Germline trimming cut 6 bases from V and 0 bases from J; bases unmatched to any gene: 4. CDR1 MDHEN and CDR2 SYDVKM come from the germline V gene. CDR3 length: 15 residues. The CDR3 region is CASRRTGASTDTQYF. CDR3 bases: TGTGCCAGCAGAAGGACAGGGGCCAGCACAGATACGCAGTATTTT.

V usage is TRBV18 and J usage is TRBJ2-7, with TRBD2 as a possible D gene (5 bases). The CDR3 is 14 residues long. Trimming took 6 bases from V and 0 from J, leaving 12 bases between them. The germline CDR1 and CDR2 sequences are KGHSH and LQKENI. The CDR3 bases are TGTGCCAGCTCTATTCCGGGAAGCTCCTACGAGCAGTACTTC. It translates to CASSIPGSSYEQYF. The variable domain in full, completed from reference TRBV18 and TRBJ2-7, reads NAGVMQNPRHLVRRRGQEARLRCSPMKGHSHVYWYRQLPEEGLKFMVYLQKENIIDESGMPKERFSAEFPKEGPSILRIQQVVRGDSAAYFCASSIPGSSYEQYFGPGTRLTVT.

This clonotype was found a few times. This chain links TRBV7-9 with TRBJ2-7, with TRBD2 matching over 8 bases. Germline V gene data show CDR1 as SEHNR and CDR2 as FQNEAQ (reference sequence). The CDR3 is 15 residues long. The V and J ends lost 1 base and 5 bases, in that order; junction bases with no gene match: 7. CDR3 amino acids: CASSLVGSGIHEQYF. The CDR3 coding sequence is TGTGCCAGCAGCTTAGTGGGTAGCGGGATCCACGAGCAGTACTTC.

This clonotype came up a few times. The rearrangement joins TRBV28 to TRBJ1-1; 8 bases match TRBD1. The CDR3 length is 14 residues. The J segment lost 1 base and the V segment lost 8 bases, leaving 6 bases of the junction unmatched. CDR1 and CDR2 (germline): MDHEN, SYDVKM. The DNA of the CDR3 is TGTGCCAGCGGGTTAACAGGGGGGAACACTGAAGCTTTCTTT. Protein product: CASGLTGGNTEAFF.

This clonotype was counted many times. The chain is built from TRBV20-1 and TRBJ2-3; a weak D match, TRBD2 (5 bases). Germline CDR1 is DFQATT and CDR2 is SNEGSKA (reference sequence). V was cut by 0 bases and J by 2 bases, with 9 bases left in between. This CDR3 has 14 amino acids. CDR3 DNA: TGCAGTGCTAGAGATCTGGACTCCACAGATACGCAGTATTTT. Translating gives CSARDLDSTDTQYF.

The rearrangement joins TRBV3-1 to TRBJ1-2; 7 nucleotides match TRBD1. V was clipped by 2 bases and J by 4 bases; unmatched bases: 7. From germline, CDR1 is LGHDT and CDR2 YNNKEL (reference sequence). The CDR3 has 15 residues. The DNA of the CDR3 is TGTGCCAGCAGCCAATTTCGCCAGGGGGTCTATGGCTACACCTTC. Translation: CASSQFRQGVYGYTF.

The rearrangement links TRBV20-1 to TRBJ2-2; 12 nucleotides match TRBD2. With V trimmed by 0 bases and J by 9 bases, 8 bases remained unmatched. Per germline, CDR1 DFQATT and CDR2 SNEGSKA (reference sequence). CDR3 size: 16 residues. Written as DNA, the CDR3 is TGCAGTGCTAGAGATTGGACTAGCGGGACAAGCTGGGAGCTGTTTTTT. Encoded protein: CSARDWTSGTSWELFF.

The chain carries TRBV4-2 and TRBJ1-2; D uncertain. Germline CDR1 LGHNA, CDR2 YNFKEQ. V was cut by 0 bases and J by 4 bases, with 12 bases left in between. The CDR3 sequence is 15 residues long. The CDR3 coding sequence is TGTGCCAGCAGCCAAGATCTTGGGGATACCTATGGCTACACCTTC. It codes for CASSQDLGDTYGYTF.

The sample holds a few counts of this clonotype. The chain couples TRBV27 to TRBJ2-3; D gene unclear. The germline CDR1 and CDR2 sequences are MNHEY and SMNVEV (reference sequence). The CDR3 spans 16 residues. Trimming removed 1 base from V and 0 bases from J, with 11 bases in between. This CDR3 reads CASSLFYSASTDTQYF. The CDR3 bases are TGTGCCAGCAGTTTATTCTATAGTGCTAGCACAGATACGCAGTATTTT.

The chain links TRBV4-1 to TRBJ2-7; D assignment may be TRBD1 or TRBD2 (5 bases each). The V end lost 1 base, the J end lost 0 bases, and 10 bases lay between the germline ends. The CDR3 runs to 15 residues. CDR1 MGHRA and CDR2 YSYEKL come from the germline V gene. This chain's CDR3 is CASSQGPGSSYEQYF. The DNA of the CDR3 is TGCGCCAGCAGCCAAGGTCCAGGGAGCTCCTACGAGCAGTACTTC.

The V gene is TRBV25-1, the J gene TRBJ2-1, with D possibly matching TRBD1 (6 bases). This CDR3 is 15 amino acids long. Per germline, CDR1 MGHDK and CDR2 SYGVNS. The V end was cut by 4 bases, the J end by 4 bases, with 14 bases between. The CDR3 DNA is TGTGCCAGCAGTGGGACAGTGACTAAGTACAATGAGCAGTTCTTC. It yields the protein CASSGTVTKYNEQFF.

The rearrangement uses TRBV5-1 and TRBJ2-1; 15 bases align to TRBD2. Germline CDR1 SGHRS, CDR2 YFSETQ. The CDR3 consists of 17 residues. The trim removed 3 bases at V and 6 bases at J, leaving 7 bases unmatched. CDR3: CASSSGLAGGPINEQFF. DNA of the CDR3: TGCGCCAGCAGCTCAGGACTAGCGGGGGGGCCCATCAATGAGCAGTTCTTC. The whole variable domain, filled in from reference TRBV5-1 and TRBJ2-1, reads KAGVTQTPRYLIKTRGQQVTLSCSPISGHRSVSWYQQTPGQGLQFLFEYFSETQRNKGNFPGRFSGRQFSNSRSEMNVSTLELGDSALYLCASSSGLAGGPINEQFFGPGTRLTVL.

This clonotype was detected only a few times. The chain couples TRBV27 to TRBJ2-2, with no clear D. Germline values: CDR1 MNHEY, CDR2 SMNVEV (reference sequence). CDR3 size: 13 residues. V gave up 6 bases and J gave up 3 bases, with 8 bases separating them. Here the CDR3 DNA reads TGTGCCAGCAGACGAATATACACCGGGGAGCTGTTTTTT. It is translated as CASRRIYTGELFF.

DNA of the CDR3: TGTGCCAGCAGTTTATTCCGGGCTAGCGGGCGCCTCGATACCTACAATGAGCAGTTCTTC. It is translated as CASSLFRASGRLDTYNEQFF. The chain uses TRBV12-3 or TRBV12-4 and TRBJ2-1; TRBD2 aligns across 8 bases. The V segment lost 2 bases and the J segment 2 bases; nucleotides outside the gene matches: 17. This CDR3 has 20 amino acids.

This clonotype was counted only a few times. The rearrangement joins TRBV5-1 to TRBJ2-3; unclear D gene. This CDR3 is built from 14 residues. Germline-derived CDR1 and CDR2 are SGHRS and YFSETQ. With 0 bases removed from V and 2 bases from J, the gap between germline ends came to 7 bases. The CDR3 DNA reads TGCGCCAGCAGCTTGGAAGGTTTCACAGATACGCAGTATTTT. The encoded protein is CASSLEGFTDTQYF. Full variable domain (missing parts from reference TRBV5-1 and TRBJ2-3): KAGVTQTPRYLIKTRGQQVTLSCSPISGHRSVSWYQQTPGQGLQFLFEYFSETQRNKGNFPGRFSGRQFSNSRSEMNVSTLELGDSALYLCASSLEGFTDTQYFGPGTRLTVL.

J is TRBJ1-1 and V is TRBV2, with D possibly being TRBD1 (6 bases). The CDR3 spans 12 residues. From germline, CDR1 is SNHLY and CDR2 FYNNEI. The CDR3 coding sequence is TGTGCTTGGGGGGACATGAACACTGAAGCTTTCTTT. It translates to CAWGDMNTEAFF.

This chain connects TRBV4-2 to TRBJ2-5; TRBD2 aligns across 9 bases. Per germline, CDR1 LGHNA and CDR2 YNFKEQ. The CDR3 sequence is 17 residues long. Trimming cost V 3 bases and J 1 base; bases outside gene matches: 9. The DNA for the CDR3 is TGTGCCAGCAGCCAGGTGGCGGGGGGGCAGGGCCAAGAGACCCAGTACTTC. Its translation is CASSQVAGGQGQETQYF.

This clonotype was recorded a few times. This rearrangement joins TRBV7-2 to TRBJ2-7, with D uncertain. CDR3 length: 14 amino acids. Trimming took off 5 bases at V and 2 bases at J, with 13 bases between the two ends. Germline values: CDR1 SGHTA, CDR2 FQGNSA. The CDR3 DNA sequence: TGTGCCAGCAGCCGACCGGGCCCCGCCTACGAGCAGTACTTC. Translation gives CASSRPGPAYEQYF. The full variable domain, its missing parts supplied by reference TRBV7-2 and TRBJ2-7, is GAGVSQSPSNKVTEKGKDVELRCDPISGHTALYWYRQSLGQGLEFLIYFQGNSAPDKSGLPSDRFSAERTGGSVSTLTIQRTQQEDSAVYLCASSRPGPAYEQYFGPGTRLTVT.

This clonotype came up many times. Written as DNA, the CDR3 is TGTGCCAGCAGCTCCTCAAATAGCGGGGGCTCCTACAATGAGCAGTTCTTC. Amino acids: CASSSSNSGGSYNEQFF. The rearrangement uses TRBV7-9 and TRBJ2-1; the match to TRBD2 covers 9 bases. The CDR3 is 17 amino acids. Germline-derived CDR1 and CDR2 are SEHNR and FQNEAQ (reference sequence). The ends lost 4 bases at V and 0 bases at J; junction bases unmatched: 7.

This clonotype was counted many times. The genes are TRBV25-1 and TRBJ2-2; 8 nucleotides agree with TRBD2. V trimming: 2 bases; J trimming: 0 bases; junction bases outside the gene matches: 11. CDR1 and CDR2 (germline): MGHDK, SYGVNS. This CDR3 is built from 19 residues. DNA for the CDR3: TGTGCCAGCAGTGAACCCGCGGCGGGGGGAACAGCGAACACCGGGGAGCTGTTTTTT. Its translation is CASSEPAAGGTANTGELFF.

This clonotype has ten or more counts. This chain uses TRBV20-1 with TRBJ2-1; 15 bases are a match to TRBD2. Trimming removed 7 bases from V and 8 bases from J; junction bases left unmatched: 12. The CDR3 covers 16 residues. Germline CDR1 and CDR2: DFQATT and SNEGSKA (reference sequence). CDR3 bases: TGCAGTGAGGGGACTAGCGGGAGGTCGGGGATGGATGAGCAGTTCTTC. Translating gives CSEGTSGRSGMDEQFF.

This clonotype was counted at least ten times. The chain couples TRBV12-3 or TRBV12-4 to TRBJ1-4; no clear D. This CDR3 has 12 amino acids. Trimming shortened V by 4 bases and J by 4 bases, and 4 bases separated the two germline ends. Written as DNA, the CDR3 is TGTGCCAGCAGTTGGATTAATGAAAAACTGTTTTTT. Its protein is CASSWINEKLFF.

This clonotype was observed a few times. The chain links TRBV14 to TRBJ2-7; 8 bases fit TRBD2. CDR1 is SGHDN, CDR2 FVKESK, per germline. V lost 5 bases, J lost 3 bases, and 9 bases stayed unmatched. CDR3 size: 15 residues. CDR3 in DNA: TGTGCCAGCAGCGCAAGGCCAGCGGGAGACTACGAGCAGTACTTC. It encodes CASSARPAGDYEQYF.

The V call is TRBV11-2, the J call TRBJ2-7; weak D call: TRBD1 (6 bases). CDR3 length equals 15 residues. The V gene lost 0 bases and the J gene lost 4 bases, with 13 bases spanning the gap. CDR1 and CDR2 (germline): SGHAT, FQNNGV. The CDR3 spells CASSLDSGTLYEQYF. For the CDR3, the DNA is TGTGCCAGCAGCTTAGATTCCGGGACACTATACGAGCAGTACTTC.

The chain uses TRBV18 and TRBJ2-7, with TRBD2 identical over 9 bases. The CDR3 has 18 amino acids. CDR1 and CDR2 (germline): KGHSH, LQKENI. The trim removed 1 base at V and 3 bases at J, leaving 13 bases unmatched. The CDR3 coding sequence is TGTGCCAGCTCACCACTGGGAGTTAGCGGGAGCCTTCGCTACGAGCAGTACTTC. Translating it yields CASSPLGVSGSLRYEQYF. The full variable domain, its missing parts supplied by reference TRBV18 and TRBJ2-7, is NAGVMQNPRHLVRRRGQEARLRCSPMKGHSHVYWYRQLPEEGLKFMVYLQKENIIDESGMPKERFSAEFPKEGPSILRIQQVVRGDSAAYFCASSPLGVSGSLRYEQYFGPGTRLTVT.

In this sample, this clonotype turned up a few times. This chain links TRBV25-1 with TRBJ1-1; D possibly corresponds to TRBD1 (5 bases). V lost 1 base and J lost 3, with 12 bases in between. CDR3 length: 15 residues. Germline lookup yields CDR1 MGHDK and CDR2 SYGVNS. The CDR3 here is CASSEFGGTHTEAFF. In DNA form, the CDR3 reads TGTGCCAGCAGTGAATTTGGAGGGACGCACACTGAAGCTTTCTTT.

The chain is built from TRBV28 and TRBJ2-5; the D gene could be TRBD1 or TRBD2 (5 bases each). The V end was cut by 5 bases, the J end by 9 bases, with 10 bases between. This CDR3 spans 11 amino acids. Germline V gene sequence: CDR1 MDHEN, CDR2 SYDVKM. In DNA form, the CDR3 reads TGTGCCAGCAGTCTTCGGGGACCCCAGTACTTC. Its protein product is CASSLRGPQYF.